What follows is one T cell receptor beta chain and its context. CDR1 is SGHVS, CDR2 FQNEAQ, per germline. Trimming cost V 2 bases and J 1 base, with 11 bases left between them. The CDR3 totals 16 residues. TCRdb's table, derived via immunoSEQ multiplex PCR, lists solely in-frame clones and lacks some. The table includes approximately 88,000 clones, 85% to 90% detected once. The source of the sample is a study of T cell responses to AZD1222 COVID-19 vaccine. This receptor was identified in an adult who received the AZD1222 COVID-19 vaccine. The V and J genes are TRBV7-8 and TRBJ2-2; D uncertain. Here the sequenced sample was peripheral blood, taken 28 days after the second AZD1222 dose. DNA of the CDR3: TGTGCCAGCAGCTTACCACCACGCGGGAACACCGGGGAGCTGTTTTTT. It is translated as CASSLPPRGNTGELFF.